The TCR beta chain under discussion was sequenced for a study of CD8+CD57+ T cells in acquired aplastic anemia. Study in general: Average DNA yield from sorted CD4+ and CD8+ cells was approximately 3 ug. Study observations and caveats: The number of CD8+ CDR3 sequences shared by patients and controls was roughly 30.

With regard to this clonotype: Antigen unknown.

Genomic DNA acted as the template from which TCR beta VDJ combination and CDR3 sequence profiling were carried out. TCRdb fed the reads into MiXCR, producing one record per CDR3 protein. The repertoire holds hundreds of thousands of distinct CDR3 sequences, with approximately 32% as singletons. The germline gives CDR1 SEHNR, CDR2 FQNEAQ (reference sequence). The CDR3 extends over 14 amino acids. Trimming shortened V by 5 bases and J by 5 bases, and 14 bases separated the two germline ends. Only patients with CD8+CD57+ cell expansion on flow cytometry were chosen for sequencing. No therapy had been given to the patients at the time of blood sampling.

The chain carries TRBV7-9 and TRBJ2-3; the D is unclear. Input material: sorted CD4+, CD8+, or CD8+CD57+ T cells (not recorded which) from PBMCs. This TCR came from a human donor with aplastic anemia. The CDR3 DNA is TGTGCCAGCAGCCACGGTAGTTTCGGAGATACGCAGTATTTT. Translating it yields CASSHGSFGDTQYF.